This TCR beta chain came from a study of shared clonotypes between healthy human individuals (TCRdb year 2020). With respect to the entire study: Two women and a few men aged 18 to 49 years were included in the cohort. Between about 0.8 and 8.9 billion PBMCs per donor were obtained by leukapheresis. Blood TCR repertoires of a handful of healthy adults were deeply sequenced to estimate repertoire size and the extent of clonotype sharing between individuals. Different laboratories and diverse techniques were used to prepare libraries and sequence TCR repertoires, to increase sequencing depth and limit assay-specific biases. Study-wide findings and limitations: Sampling was limited to blood, and TCR repertoires in tissue likely differ from TCR repertoires in blood. The small number of donors limited the genetic and exposure-history diversity represented. Pairwise subsampling indicated that sequencing depth was expected to affect the degree of clonotype sharing among donors.

Germline trimming amounts to 0 bases on V and 4 bases on J, with 5 as the count of junction bases outside the gene matches. Measured from the cysteine to the phenylalanine, the CDR3 is 16 residues long. The sequence is cut down to CDR3 DNA, 48 bases in frame from base 1. According to the germline V gene, CDR1 reads LGHNA and CDR2 reads YSLEER. Using the deep immunoSEQ assay, multiplex PCR amplified TCR CDR3 regions from genomic DNA. Extracted genomic DNA from each cell subset was distributed evenly across all wells of several immunoSEQ 96-well plates, and each plate was treated as a replicate. For unsorted PBMC, each replicate PCR was loaded with around 300 ng genomic DNA, equivalent to around 30,000 T cell genomes. Genomic DNA from unsorted PBMC was sequenced over ten immunoSEQ deep assay plates. The purified libraries were quantified using a Qubit 3.0 fluorometer, sized with a Bioanalyzer 2100, and then quantified again using the KAPA Library Quantification kit. Every immunoSEQ 96-well plate was sequenced on a dedicated single-read 150-cycle Illumina NextSeq 550 flow cell. The study's own analysis went as follows. Because the immunoSEQ output held only junctional sequences and lacked quality scores, the filtering could not match the filtering applied to full-length reads. To assign V/J genes and CDR3, sequences were annotated using PyIR, a Python wrapper for IgBLAST v1.9, with IMGT germline references. Any read was removed if the V/J assignment was weak (E-value above 1e-6), the CDR3 was missing, or the read contained stop codons, out-of-frame junctions, or ambiguous translated residues. V3J clonotypes were defined as sequences sharing the same inferred V gene, J gene, and CDR3 amino acid sequence. Percentage overlap between repertoires was calculated by dividing the number of shared unique clonotypes by the size of the smaller repertoire. Repertoire richness was assessed with RTK rarefaction, the Chao1 estimator, and Recon v2.1 estimates of unobserved clonotypes. TCRdb re-hosts the immuneACCESS table, in-frame sequences only. Its copies lack some clones; in the studies checked, an unresolved V gene accounts for under half of them, and the cause for the rest is not known. That table furnishes V, J and clone size, whereas the DNA furnished D and trimming. The sample table shows about 470,000 clones, and 70% to 80% are seen once. The ten most abundant clones make up about 12% of the sample.

The donors were healthy, HIV-negative adults with no recently reported acute infections or vaccinations. Every donor was a Caucasian adult residing in Nashville, Tennessee, USA. In the unsorted samples, 70 million to 95 million PBMCs were counted, and genomic DNA was extracted using the QIAamp DNA Blood Mini kit. Blood was collected by leukapheresis, and PBMCs were isolated by Ficoll-Histopaque density gradient centrifugation and then cryopreserved in liquid nitrogen vapor phase. With regard to this clone: The specificity of this receptor is unknown. No clone much larger than this one lies a single base away; base qualities are absent.

The chain was built from TRBV4-3 and TRBJ2-3, with 9 bases aligning to TRBD2. This clonotype was sampled from a middle-aged woman in good health. Some clones in this sample may be carry-over from other donors' samples. Material for sequencing was PBMCs. The nucleotide sequence reads as follows: TGCGCCAGCAGCCAAGAAGTTAGCGGGAGCGCAGATACGCAGTATTTT. This translates into CASSQEVSGSADTQYF.